This T cell receptor (beta chain) appears in the sequencing data of a study of T-cell memory formation after mild COVID-19. Study details: The study found TCR clusters largely donor specific. Study-wide results and caveats: Detection of some responders pre-infection suggested pre-existing cross-reactive memory T cells participated.

On this clonotype: Its target is not known.

TCRalpha and TCRbeta libraries used 5'RACE with constant-segment primers and UMIs. TCRdb re-derived calls from the 5' RACE reads in MiXCR, one entry per CDR3 protein. The table has under 550,000 distinct CDR3 sequences, around a sixth seen once. CDR1 SEHNR and CDR2 FQNEAQ come from the germline V gene (reference sequence). The CDR3 contains 14 residues. Trimming stripped 5 bases from V and 0 bases from J, with 11 bases between. The chain is built from TRBV7-9 and TRBJ2-7; D is unresolved. The source of this sequence is an adult woman who had mild COVID-19 (a few samples of this study predate the infection). Cell type and time point are not known. Sequencing used PBMCs or a T cell subset sorted from them (not recorded which). DNA of the CDR3: TGTGCCAGCAGCACCGATTCTGTCTCCTACGAGCAGTACTTC. Residues: CASSTDSVSYEQYF.